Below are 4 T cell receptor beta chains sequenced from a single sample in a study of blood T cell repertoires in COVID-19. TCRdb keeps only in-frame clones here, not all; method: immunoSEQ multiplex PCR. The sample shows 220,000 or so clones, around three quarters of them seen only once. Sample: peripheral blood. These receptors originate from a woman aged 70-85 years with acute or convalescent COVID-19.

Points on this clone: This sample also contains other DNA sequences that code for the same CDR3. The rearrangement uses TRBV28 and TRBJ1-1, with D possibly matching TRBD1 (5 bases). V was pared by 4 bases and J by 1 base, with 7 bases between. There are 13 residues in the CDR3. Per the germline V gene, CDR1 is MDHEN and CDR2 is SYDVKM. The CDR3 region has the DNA TGTGCCAGCAGTTCTGGACAGAACACTGAAGCTTTCTTT. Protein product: CASSSGQNTEAFF.

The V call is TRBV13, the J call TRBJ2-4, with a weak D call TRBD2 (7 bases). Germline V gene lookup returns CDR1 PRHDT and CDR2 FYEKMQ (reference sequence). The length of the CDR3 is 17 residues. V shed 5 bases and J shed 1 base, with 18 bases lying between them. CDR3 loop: CASSPPGGNRAKNIQYF. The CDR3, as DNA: TGTGCCAGCAGCCCCCCGGGGGGCAATAGGGCCAAAAACATTCAGTACTTC.

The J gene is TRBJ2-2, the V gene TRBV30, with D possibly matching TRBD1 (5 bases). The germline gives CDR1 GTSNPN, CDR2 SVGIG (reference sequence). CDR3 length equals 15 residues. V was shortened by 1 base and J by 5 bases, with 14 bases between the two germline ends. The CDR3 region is CAWSGPRVGTGELFF. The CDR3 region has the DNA TGTGCCTGGAGTGGGCCCAGGGTGGGGACCGGGGAGCTGTTTTTT. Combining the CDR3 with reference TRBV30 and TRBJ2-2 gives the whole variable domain SQTIHQWPATLVQPVGSPLSLECTVEGTSNPNLYWYRQAAGRGLQLLFYSVGIGQISSEVPQNLSASRPQDRQFILSSKKLLLSDSGFYLCAWSGPRVGTGELFFGEGSRLTVL.

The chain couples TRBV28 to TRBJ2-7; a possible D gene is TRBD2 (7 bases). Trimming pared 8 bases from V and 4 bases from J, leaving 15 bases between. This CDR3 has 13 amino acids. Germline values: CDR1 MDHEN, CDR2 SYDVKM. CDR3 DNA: TGTGCCAGCGGAAAGAGGGGGGGATACGAGCAGTACTTC. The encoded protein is CASGKRGGYEQYF.